What follows is one T cell receptor beta chain and its context. Clones were sequenced by immunoSEQ multiplex PCR, and TCRdb holds only the in-frame ones, with some missing. The table includes 210,000 or so clones, over 75% detected once. This sample is drawn from a study of blood T cell repertoires in COVID-19. Study information: Sources were T cells, B-cell-depleted T cells, or PBMCs; the material itself was cDNA or gDNA.

With 7 bases clipped from V and 3 bases from J, the junction kept 10 bases outside the gene matches. The CDR3 totals 15 residues. Germline lookup yields CDR1 MNHEY and CDR2 SMNVEV (reference sequence). The clonotype originates from a middle-aged man who had recovered from COVID-19. The chain combines TRBV27 with TRBJ1-1; 8 nucleotides line up with TRBD1. Specimen: peripheral blood. The CDR3 DNA reads as TGTGCCAGCAACCCCCCAGGGGGCAGGGACACTGAAGCTTTCTTT. Amino acids: CASNPPGGRDTEAFF.